Listed below are T cell receptor beta chains from one sample, sequenced in a study of blood T cell repertoires in COVID-19. The method was immunoSEQ multiplex PCR; TCRdb's version includes in-frame clones alone and lacks a portion of them. Of roughly 150,000 clones listed, over 75% were seen once; the top ten hold approximately 7%. The source material was peripheral blood. The receptors shown here come from an elderly man with COVID-19, enrolled during active disease. Both conserved end residues are part of each CDR3. The order of the fields is D gene, clone size, V gene, J gene, CDR3 DNA, CDR3 protein. The D gene is left open where the match is weak. A row's size may be missing; if present it is once, few, many or a size class.

.	few	TRBV14	TRBJ1-1	TGTGCCAGCGGACTTGGTGGAGGTTTCACTGAAGCTTTCTTT	CASGLGGGFTEAFF
.	.	TRBV15	TRBJ1-1	TGTGCCACCAGCAGAGATCGAGCAGGCCGCACTGAAGCTTTCTTT	CATSRDRAGRTEAFF
.	.	TRBV6-6	TRBJ2-2	TGTGCCAGCAGCCCCCAATCGGGGAACACCGGGGAGCTGTTTTTT	CASSPQSGNTGELFF
TRBD1	.	TRBV18	TRBJ1-4	TGTGCCAGCTCACCGATTAGACAGGGTGGATCTCAAAAACTGTTTTTT	CASSPIRQGGSQKLFF
TRBD1	once	TRBV6-5	TRBJ1-6	TGTGCCAGCAGCCTCCGGGACAGTAATTCACCCCTCCACTTT	CASSLRDSNSPLHF
TRBD1	once	TRBV2	TRBJ1-1	TGTGCCAGCATTCGGGACAGGAACACTGAAGCTTTCTTT	CASIRDRNTEAFF
.	.	TRBV5-1	TRBJ1-1	TGCGCCAGCAGCTTGGCCGAGGGTAGTTGGGCTTTCTTT	CASSLAEGSWAFF
.	.	TRBV11-2	TRBJ1-1	TGTGCCAGCAGCCAGGGGACCCAGAACACTGAAGCTTTCTTT	CASSQGTQNTEAFF
.	.	TRBV12-5	TRBJ1-5	TGTGCTAGTGGTTTGGTTTCCCTCCGGTTAGTCGCCAGCAATCAGCCCCAGCATTTT	CASGLVSLRLVASNQPQHF
.	.	TRBV4-1	TRBJ1-3	TGCGCCAGCAGCCAACTCCATTTCAGTGCCCTCTCTGGAAACACCATATATTTT	CASSQLHFSALSGNTIYF
TRBD1	.	TRBV2	TRBJ1-4	TGTGCCAACACCCAGAAAGGGACAGGGGGCGAAAAACTGTTTTTT	CANTQKGTGGEKLFF
TRBD2	.	TRBV11-2	TRBJ2-5	TGTGCCAGCAGCCCCAAGCTGACTAGCGGGGGGGAGGAGACCCAGTACTTC	CASSPKLTSGGEETQYF
.	.	TRBV2	TRBJ2-5	TGTGCCAGCAGTGGTGGGGCGGGGCTCCAAGAGACCCAGTACTTC	CASSGGAGLQETQYF
TRBD1	.	TRBV29-1	TRBJ1-1	TGCAGCGTTACCCGGACAGGGGAATACACTGAAGCTTTCTTT	CSVTRTGEYTEAFF
TRBD1	.	TRBV12-3/TRBV12-4	TRBJ1-2	TGTGCCAGCAGGTCCGGGACAGGGGATGGCTACACCTTC	CASRSGTGDGYTF
TRBD2	.	TRBV2	TRBJ2-3	TGTGCCAGCAGCGCGGGACTAGCGGGGGGAGATACGCAGTATTTT	CASSAGLAGGDTQYF
.	.	TRBV10-1	TRBJ2-3	TGCGCCAGCAGAGGTGGGGGGGATACGCAGTATTTT	CASRGGGDTQYF
TRBD1	.	TRBV5-1	TRBJ1-2	TGCGCCAGCAGCTTGGACCCGGGACAGGGCTATGGCTACACCTTC	CASSLDPGQGYGYTF
.	.	TRBV6-5	TRBJ1-4	TGTGCCAGCGGGCCAGATAATGAAAAACTGTTTTTT	CASGPDNEKLFF
.	.	TRBV7-9	TRBJ2-5	TGTGCCAGCAGCGTATCAGGCCAAGAGACCCAGTACTTC	CASSVSGQETQYF
.	.	TRBV28	TRBJ2-2	TGTGCCAGCAAATCGGCGGGGACGACAAGCACCGGGGAGCTGTTTTTT	CASKSAGTTSTGELFF
TRBD1	.	TRBV7-9	TRBJ1-5	TGTGCCAGCAGCTCCTCAGACAGGGGATCTCAGCCCCAGCATTTT	CASSSSDRGSQPQHF
TRBD1	.	TRBV28	TRBJ2-2	TGTGTTACCAAGACAGGGGGAACCGGGGAGCTGTTTTTT	CVTKTGGTGELFF
TRBD1	.	TRBV6-1	TRBJ1-5	TGTGCCAGCAGTGAAGCGCTCCAGGGGGCGAAGGGTAGCAATCAGCCCCAGCATTTT	CASSEALQGAKGSNQPQHF
.	.	TRBV2	TRBJ1-1	TGTGCCAGCAGTGAAGCAGGGGCGGTCACTGAAGCTTTCTTT	CASSEAGAVTEAFF
.	.	TRBV6-4	TRBJ2-3	TGTGCCAGCAAGCCCCGGGCAGGGGCAGATACGCAGTATTTT	CASKPRAGADTQYF
.	few	TRBV10-2	TRBJ1-1	TGCGCCAGCAGTGAGGGCCTGAACACTGAAGCTTTCTTT	CASSEGLNTEAFF
TRBD1	.	TRBV13	TRBJ1-6	TGTGCCAGCAGCGACACGGGACAGGGGGATTCACCCCTCCACTTT	CASSDTGQGDSPLHF
TRBD1	.	TRBV7-3	TRBJ1-1	TGTGCCAGCAGCTATCCTTACGGGACAGGGAACGGGAACACTGAAGCTTTCTTT	CASSYPYGTGNGNTEAFF
TRBD1	.	TRBV7-2	TRBJ1-4	TGTGCCAGCAGCGCGGACAGGGGTCGAAGTGAAAAACTGTTTTTT	CASSADRGRSEKLFF
TRBD1	.	TRBV18	TRBJ2-5	TGTGCCAGCGCCCCCGGGACAGGGGAAGAGACCCAGTACTTC	CASAPGTGEETQYF
TRBD1	.	TRBV9	TRBJ2-7	TGTGCCAGCAGCGTATCCGGACAGGGACCATACTACGAGCAGTACTTC	CASSVSGQGPYYEQYF
.	.	TRBV6-2/TRBV6-3	TRBJ1-2	TGTGCCAGCAGTTACACAAGGGGGTCCGGCTACACCTTC	CASSYTRGSGYTF
.	.	TRBV5-1	TRBJ1-1	TGCGCCAGCAGCCCTAGTACTTTGAACACTGAAGCTTTCTTT	CASSPSTLNTEAFF
.	.	TRBV7-7	TRBJ1-2	TGTGCCAGCAGCTTACGGGATAACTATGGCTACACCTTC	CASSLRDNYGYTF
.	once	TRBV10-3	TRBJ1-1	TGTGCCATCAGTAACAAGAACACTGAAGCTTTCTTT	CAISNKNTEAFF
.	.	TRBV6-4	TRBJ1-5	TGTGCCAGCAGTGCCGAGGCATATAGCAATCAGCCCCAGCATTTT	CASSAEAYSNQPQHF
.	.	TRBV6-2/TRBV6-3	TRBJ1-5	TGTGCCAGCAGTTACGCGGAGAACAATCAGCCCCAGCATTTT	CASSYAENNQPQHF
TRBD1	.	TRBV2	TRBJ2-7	TGTGCCAGCAGATTGGACAGGCGCAGGTACGAGCAGTACTTC	CASRLDRRRYEQYF
TRBD1	.	TRBV19	TRBJ1-4	TGTGCCAGCCTCGGACAGGCGGTTAATGAAAAACTGTTTTTT	CASLGQAVNEKLFF
TRBD2	.	TRBV5-4	TRBJ2-5	TGTGCCAGCAGGCCTAGCGGCGCTCAAGAGACCCAGTACTTC	CASRPSGAQETQYF
.	.	TRBV6-1	TRBJ1-3	TGTGCCAGCAGTGAATGGGGAGGGAGGAACACCATATATTTT	CASSEWGGRNTIYF
TRBD1	.	TRBV25-1	TRBJ1-1	TGTGCCAGCAGTGACAGGGGGTGGACTGAAGCTTTCTTT	CASSDRGWTEAFF
.	.	TRBV6-5	TRBJ2-7	TGTGCCAGCAGCAAACAGGCGTTTCAGGAGCAGTACTTC	CASSKQAFQEQYF
TRBD1	.	TRBV6-6	TRBJ2-7	TGTGCCAGCAGACAGGGGGCAGGCTACGAGCAGTACTTC	CASRQGAGYEQYF
TRBD1	.	TRBV5-4	TRBJ1-2	TGTGCCAGCAGCTTTGGACAGGGGGCGCTTGGCTACACCTTC	CASSFGQGALGYTF
.	.	TRBV5-1	TRBJ1-2	TGCGCCAGCAGCTCCTCGGGAACCATCGCTGAGGGCTACACCTTC	CASSSSGTIAEGYTF
TRBD1	once	TRBV5-1	TRBJ1-1	TGCGCCAGCAGCCGTTGGACAGGGCCCAACACTGAAGCTTTCTTT	CASSRWTGPNTEAFF
.	.	TRBV7-2	TRBJ2-1	TGTGCCAGCAGCTTAGGACAAAGTAGGTACAATGAGCAGTTCTTC	CASSLGQSRYNEQFF
TRBD2	.	TRBV18	TRBJ2-1	TGTGCCAGCTCACCTCTAGCGGGGGGTACCGGCGCCTACAATGAGCAGTTCTTC	CASSPLAGGTGAYNEQFF
TRBD2	few	TRBV2	TRBJ2-1	TGTGCCAGCAACGGGGGGTACAATGAGCAGTTCTTC	CASNGGYNEQFF
.	.	TRBV20-1	TRBJ2-5	TGCAGTGCTAGAAGCCAGACCCAGTACTTC	CSARSQTQYF
.	few	TRBV6-5	TRBJ1-5	TGTGCCACCGAAACGACTGTGCCCTTCCTAACCCAGCATTTT	CATETTVPFLTQHF
TRBD2	few	TRBV5-5	TRBJ2-1	TGTGCCAGCAGCTTTAGCGGGGGGCCTTACAATGAGCAGTTCTTC	CASSFSGGPYNEQFF
TRBD2	.	TRBV7-3	TRBJ2-7	TGTGCCAGCAGCCAGACTAGCGGGGGGGTCTCCTACGAGCAGTACTTC	CASSQTSGGVSYEQYF
.	.	TRBV5-6	TRBJ1-2	TGTGCCAGCAGCACCCAAGCAGGGGCCTATGGCTACACCTTC	CASSTQAGAYGYTF
TRBD1	.	TRBV6-6	TRBJ1-2	TGTGCCAGCAGTTCTAGACAGGGTCGGGACACCTTC	CASSSRQGRDTF